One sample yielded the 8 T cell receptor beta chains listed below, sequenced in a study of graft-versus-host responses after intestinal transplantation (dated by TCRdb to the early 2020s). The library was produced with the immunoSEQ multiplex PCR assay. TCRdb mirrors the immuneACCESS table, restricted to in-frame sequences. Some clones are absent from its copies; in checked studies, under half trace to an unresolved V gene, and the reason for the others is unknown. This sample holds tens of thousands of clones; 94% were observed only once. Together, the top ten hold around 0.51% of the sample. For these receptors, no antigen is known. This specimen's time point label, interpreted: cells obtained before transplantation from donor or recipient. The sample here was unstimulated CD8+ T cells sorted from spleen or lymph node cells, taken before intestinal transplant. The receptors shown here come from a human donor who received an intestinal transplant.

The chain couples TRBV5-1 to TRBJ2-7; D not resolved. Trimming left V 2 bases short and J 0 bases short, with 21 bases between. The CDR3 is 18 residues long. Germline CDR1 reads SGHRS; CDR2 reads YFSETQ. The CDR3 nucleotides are TGCGCCAGCAGCTTAGACTTCCGGGCCGCTAACCCCTCCTACGAGCAGTACTTC. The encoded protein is CASSLDFRAANPSYEQYF.

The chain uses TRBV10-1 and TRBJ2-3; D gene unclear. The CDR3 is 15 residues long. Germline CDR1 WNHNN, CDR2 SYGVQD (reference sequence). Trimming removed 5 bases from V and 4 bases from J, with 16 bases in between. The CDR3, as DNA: TGCGCCAGCAGTTGGAGCAGGATGAACGCAGATACGCAGTATTTT. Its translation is CASSWSRMNADTQYF.

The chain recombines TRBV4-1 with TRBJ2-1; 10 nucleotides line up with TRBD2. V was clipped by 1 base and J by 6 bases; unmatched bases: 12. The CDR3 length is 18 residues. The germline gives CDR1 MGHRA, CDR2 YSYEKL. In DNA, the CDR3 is TGCGCCAGCAGCCAAGGTCCTAGCGGGAGTAGTGTTGGCAATGAGCAGTTCTTC. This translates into CASSQGPSGSSVGNEQFF.

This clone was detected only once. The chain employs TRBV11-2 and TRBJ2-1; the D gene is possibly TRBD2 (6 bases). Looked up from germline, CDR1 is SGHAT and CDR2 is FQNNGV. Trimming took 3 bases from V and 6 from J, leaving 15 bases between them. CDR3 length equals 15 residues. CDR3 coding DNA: TGTGCCAGCAGCTTGGCGGAGGGATTTACCAATGAGCAGTTCTTC. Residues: CASSLAEGFTNEQFF.

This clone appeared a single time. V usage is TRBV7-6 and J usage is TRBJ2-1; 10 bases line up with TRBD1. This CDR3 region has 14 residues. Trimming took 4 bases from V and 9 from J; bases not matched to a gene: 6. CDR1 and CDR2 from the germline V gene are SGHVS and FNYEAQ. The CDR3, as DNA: TGTGCCAGCAGCTCCGGGACAGGGGTTGTTGAGCAGTTCTTC. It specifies CASSSGTGVVEQFF.

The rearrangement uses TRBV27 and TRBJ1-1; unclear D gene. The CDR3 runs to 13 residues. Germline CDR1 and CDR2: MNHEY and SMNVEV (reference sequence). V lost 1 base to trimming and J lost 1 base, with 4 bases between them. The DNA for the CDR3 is TGTGCCAGCAGTTTATTCCGGAACACTGAAGCTTTCTTT. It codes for CASSLFRNTEAFF.

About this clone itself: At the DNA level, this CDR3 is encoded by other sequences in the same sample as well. CDR3 protein: CASSLWRQGAGEQYF. CDR3 coding DNA: TGTGCCAGCAGCTTATGGCGGCAGGGGGCGGGGGAGCAGTACTTC. The chain links TRBV7-9 to TRBJ2-7; 8 bases agree with TRBD1. In germline, CDR1 is SEHNR, CDR2 FQNEAQ (reference sequence). J was trimmed by 7 bases and V by 2 bases; bases with no gene match: 10. The CDR3 loop spans 15 amino acids.

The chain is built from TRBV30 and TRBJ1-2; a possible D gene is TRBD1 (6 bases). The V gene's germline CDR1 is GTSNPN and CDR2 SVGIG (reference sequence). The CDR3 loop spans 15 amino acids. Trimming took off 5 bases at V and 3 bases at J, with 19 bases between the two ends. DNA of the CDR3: TGTGCCTGGGCCCTAGGCGGGGGCCGATACTATGGCTACACCTTC. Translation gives CAWALGGGRYYGYTF.